These T cell receptor beta chains were read from a single sample in a study of Ad26.COV2.S vaccination and SARS-CoV-2 variants. Sequencing used immunoSEQ multiplex PCR; TCRdb keeps in-frame clones, though not all of them. The data contain some 300,000 clones, 86% of them singletons. This material consisted of peripheral blood, taken in a trial of Ad26.COV2.S vaccine versus placebo. All receptors derive from a person between 18 and 65 years old who received the Ad26.COV2.S COVID-19 vaccine or a placebo. Each CDR3 is given with its conserved first and last residue. The D gene is left open where the match is weak. Clone size appears in some rows only: once, few, many, or a class for an expanded clone.

v_call	j_call	d_call	clone_size	cdr3_nt	cdr3_aa
TRBV6-6	TRBJ2-1	-	-	TGTGCCAGCACTGGGGTAGACTATATCTCCTACAATGAGCAGTTCTTC	CASTGVDYISYNEQFF
TRBV15	TRBJ2-6	-	-	TGTGCCACCAGCACTCAAGGCTCTGGGGCCAACGTCCTGACTTTC	CATSTQGSGANVLTF
TRBV10-3	TRBJ1-2	-	-	TGTGCCATCAGTGAGTCGGGGGGACTTTATGGCTACACCTTC	CAISESGGLYGYTF
TRBV7-2	TRBJ2-1	TRBD2	few	TGTGCCAGCAGCTCGCGGGGGGCGTACAATGAGCAGTTCTTC	CASSSRGAYNEQFF
TRBV18	TRBJ2-7	-	-	TGTGCCAGCTCACCCGGCGGCAGTTCCTACGAGCAGTACTTC	CASSPGGSSYEQYF
TRBV11-2	TRBJ1-2	TRBD1	-	TGTGCCAGCAGCAATAGTGGGACAGGATTAGGCTACACCTTC	CASSNSGTGLGYTF
TRBV9	TRBJ2-3	TRBD1	-	TGTGCCAGCAGCGCCAGACAGGGGAGCACAGATACGCAGTATTTT	CASSARQGSTDTQYF
TRBV12-5	TRBJ2-3	TRBD2	-	TGTGCTAGTGGCTCTGGACTAGCGGCCACAGATACGCAGTATTTT	CASGSGLAATDTQYF
TRBV5-1	TRBJ2-7	-	-	TGCGCCAGCAGCTTGTTTCCGGGACGGGTATCCTACGAGCAGTACTTC	CASSLFPGRVSYEQYF
TRBV19	TRBJ2-1	TRBD2	-	TGTGCCAGTAAGCCTTTCGGACTAGTTGACTACAATGAGCAGTTCTTC	CASKPFGLVDYNEQFF
TRBV4-3	TRBJ1-2	-	few	TGCGCCAGCAGCCAAGTCGAAGGGAACTATGGCTACACCTTC	CASSQVEGNYGYTF
TRBV7-9	TRBJ1-1	-	-	TGTGCCAGCAGCCGTCGCCGGGACAAGGGAATCAATGAAGCTTTCTTT	CASSRRRDKGINEAFF
TRBV2	TRBJ2-1	TRBD1	-	TGTGCCAGCAGTATACTACTGGACAGGGGGCGTGAGCAGTTCTTC	CASSILLDRGREQFF
TRBV9	TRBJ1-2	TRBD1	-	TGTGCCAGCAGCGTAGCTACAGGGGGCTATGGCTACACCTTC	CASSVATGGYGYTF
TRBV5-1	TRBJ2-5	TRBD2	-	TGCGCCAGCAGCTTGGAGACTAGCGAATGGGAGACCCAGTACTTC	CASSLETSEWETQYF
TRBV5-1	TRBJ2-5	-	-	TGCGCCAGCAGCTTGGAGGGGACACCTCTACAAGAGACCCAGTACTTC	CASSLEGTPLQETQYF
TRBV9	TRBJ1-1	-	-	TGTGCCAGCAGCGTAGGACAGGTCTCTAACACTGAAGCTTTCTTT	CASSVGQVSNTEAFF
TRBV9	TRBJ2-5	TRBD2	-	TGTGCCAGCAGCGTAGTAGCGGGGGAAGAGACCCAGTACTTC	CASSVVAGEETQYF
TRBV14	TRBJ2-1	TRBD1	-	TGTGCCAGCAGCCAAATCGGACAGGGCTACAATGAGCAGTTCTTC	CASSQIGQGYNEQFF
TRBV7-2	TRBJ1-6	-	-	TGTGCCAGCAGCTTGGTTGGGGCAAAATCACCCCTCCACTTT	CASSLVGAKSPLHF
TRBV30	TRBJ1-6	-	-	TGTGCCTGGAGTACCCCGGGGGCTGTCTTTCCTTCACCCCTCCACTTT	CAWSTPGAVFPSPLHF
TRBV9	TRBJ2-7	-	-	TGTGCCAGCAGCGCGGGAGGGACAGCCTACGAGCAGTACTTC	CASSAGGTAYEQYF
TRBV29-1	TRBJ2-7	TRBD2	-	TGCAGCGTCGAATGGAGGGGAGGGCGGGGTCGAGAGCAGTACTTC	CSVEWRGGRGREQYF
TRBV20-1	TRBJ2-1	-	-	TGCAGTGCGAGTGACAGGATCAGTGAGCAGTTCTTC	CSASDRISEQFF
TRBV9	TRBJ2-3	TRBD1	-	TGTGCCAGCAGCGTAGGAGGGGGCGAAGATACGCAGTATTTT	CASSVGGGEDTQYF
TRBV11-3	TRBJ1-6	-	-	TGTGCCAGCAGCCGCCCACGGGGACATAATTCACCCCTCCACTTT	CASSRPRGHNSPLHF
TRBV30	TRBJ2-2	TRBD1	-	TGTGCCTGGAAGGGGGCCACGAACACCGGGGAGCTGTTTTTT	CAWKGATNTGELFF
TRBV15	TRBJ1-1	-	few	TGTGCCACCAGCAGAGAAGTAGGTGAAGCTTTCTTT	CATSREVGEAFF
TRBV7-8	TRBJ2-2	-	-	TGTGCCAGCAGCCGCAGGGGAAAGAACACCGGGGAGCTGTTTTTT	CASSRRGKNTGELFF
TRBV7-2	TRBJ1-1	-	-	TGTGCCAGCAGCTTTGGGTTCCTTGGAGGGCGAAACACTGAAGCTTTCTTT	CASSFGFLGGRNTEAFF
TRBV3-1/TRBV3-2	TRBJ2-1	TRBD2	-	TGTGCCAGCAGCCGAGGTAGCGGGTACAATGAGCAGTTCTTC	CASSRGSGYNEQFF
TRBV6-2/TRBV6-3	TRBJ2-6	-	-	TGTGCCAGCAGTAACTCCATAGGGTCCGGGGCCAACGTCCTGACTTTC	CASSNSIGSGANVLTF
TRBV12-3/TRBV12-4	TRBJ1-1	-	few	TGTGCCAGCAGTTTATTTGGGAGGACTGAAGCTTTCTTT	CASSLFGRTEAFF
TRBV5-6	TRBJ1-2	-	-	TGTGCCAGCAGCTTAAGAGAGGCGGGTGGCTACACCTTC	CASSLREAGGYTF
TRBV5-4	TRBJ2-2	-	-	TGTGCCAGCAGCCCCCGAACGGCAGGCCCGAACACCGGGGAGCTGTTTTTT	CASSPRTAGPNTGELFF
TRBV19	TRBJ1-1	-	-	TGTGCCAGTACCCTCGCCGGGGGGATCAACACTGAAGCTTTCTTT	CASTLAGGINTEAFF
TRBV28	TRBJ1-5	-	-	TGTGCCAGCAGTTTAAGGTCTGGGTATAATCAGCCCCAGCATTTT	CASSLRSGYNQPQHF
TRBV7-9	TRBJ2-2	-	-	TGTGCCAGCAGCCCCTCGGGGCAGGGCCGCGCCGGGGAGCTGTTTTTT	CASSPSGQGRAGELFF
TRBV7-9	TRBJ2-5	-	-	TGTGCCAGCAGAGCTCGACCCGGGACAAAGCAAGAGACCCAGTACTTC	CASRARPGTKQETQYF
TRBV7-8	TRBJ2-1	-	-	TGTGCCAGCAGCTTAGAGGAGAGGTCACAGTTCTTC	CASSLEERSQFF
TRBV6-2/TRBV6-3	TRBJ1-6	TRBD1	-	TGTGCCAGCAGTTACGCCGGGACAGGGTACACACCCCTCCACTTT	CASSYAGTGYTPLHF
TRBV19	TRBJ1-2	TRBD1	-	TGTGCCAGTAGTATGGCCTCCGGGACAGGGTTTTTCGACGGCTACACCTTC	CASSMASGTGFFDGYTF
TRBV6-5	TRBJ2-7	TRBD1	few	TGTGCCAGCAGGCCAACAGGGGCCACCTACGAGCAGTACTTC	CASRPTGATYEQYF
TRBV7-8	TRBJ1-1	TRBD1	-	TGTGCCAGCAGCTTAAAACAGGGGTTGGGAGGCACTGAAGCTTTCTTT	CASSLKQGLGGTEAFF
TRBV3-1/TRBV3-2	TRBJ1-1	TRBD1	-	TGTGCCAGCAGCCAACACCGATCAACAGGGGGATATGAAGCTTTCTTT	CASSQHRSTGGYEAFF
TRBV5-1	TRBJ2-7	TRBD1	-	TGCGCCAGCAGCTTAGGGACAGGGACCTACGAGCAGTACTTC	CASSLGTGTYEQYF
TRBV6-7	TRBJ1-2	-	-	TGTGCCAGCAGTTTTAACAGGAAATCTAACTATGGCTACACCTTC	CASSFNRKSNYGYTF
TRBV5-1	TRBJ1-4	-	-	TGCGCCAGCAGCTCCGGACAGTCAGCTTCTGCTGAAAAACTGTTTTTT	CASSSGQSASAEKLFF
TRBV5-1	TRBJ1-5	TRBD1	-	TGCGCCAGCAGCCCGGGGACAGCAGATCAGCCCCAGCATTTT	CASSPGTADQPQHF
TRBV6-2/TRBV6-3	TRBJ2-7	-	-	TGTGCCAGCAGCTCCTGGGGGGTCGTCCTTGAATTCTACGAGCAGTACTTC	CASSSWGVVLEFYEQYF
TRBV4-1	TRBJ1-6	-	-	TGCGCCAGCAGCCCGGTCGGCCCCGATTCACCCCTCCACTTT	CASSPVGPDSPLHF
TRBV5-1	TRBJ2-1	-	-	TGCGCCAGCAGGGGGGGAGACAACAATGAGCAGTTCTTC	CASRGGDNNEQFF